This T cell receptor beta chain was observed in a study of identical twins. All donors were healthy, and all were Caucasian. This CDR3 has 11 amino acids. Per germline, CDR1 MDHEN and CDR2 SYDVKM. The V gene lost 5 bases and the J gene lost 5 bases, with 7 bases spanning the gap. The table lists this clonotype with a few counts. The antigen is unknown. Points from the study as a whole: Not following the same donors, the study drew its conclusions from cross-sectional statistical analysis. Cord blood's abundant beta clonotypes had fewer insertions, unlike memory repertoires.

After template switching added a universal primer site, the resulting cDNA carried unique molecular identifiers. Each CDR3 protein is one row after TCRdb ran MiXCR on the 5' RACE reads. This sample has a few hundred thousand distinct CDR3 sequences, with 8% to 9% found just once. These records were also assigned to another study, of yellow fever vaccine responses in identical twins.

The specimen sequenced was memory (CD45RO+) T cells sorted from blood. This TCR was sampled from a woman aged 18-29 years in good health. The chain has TRBV28 and TRBJ2-7; D gene ambiguous. The CDR3 nucleotides are TGTGCCAGCAGTGGCCGGGACGAGCAGTACTTC. Protein: CASSGRDEQYF.